The text below deals with one TCR beta chain. Its antigen is not known. The repertoire was sequenced with immunoSEQ multiplex PCR; TCRdb's copy has only in-frame clones and lacks some. The repertoire includes 130,000 or so clones, approximately 90% of them detected once, and about 14% sits in the top ten. A few pembrolizumab responders had their TCRs sequenced. These data belong to a study of PD-1 blockade in mismatch repair-deficient tumors. In the study overall: Patients had some twelve mismatch repair-deficient cancer types, all previously treated and progressing.

Overall study results and limits: After pembrolizumab, tumor-resident clones rose rapidly, then generally contracted before radiologic responses.

CDR1 SGHAT and CDR2 FQNNGV come from the germline V gene. The length of the CDR3 is 17 residues. With 5 bases clipped from V and 2 bases from J, the junction kept 11 bases outside the gene matches. This clonotype originated in an adult with mismatch repair-deficient cancer. Sample: peripheral blood, taken 44 weeks after starting pembrolizumab. The genes are TRBV11-2 and TRBJ2-7; 11 bases line up with TRBD1. CDR3: CASSMDTPGQGAYEQYF. The CDR3 DNA is TGTGCCAGCAGCATGGATACTCCGGGACAGGGGGCCTACGAGCAGTACTTC. Looking up the rest from reference TRBV11-2 and TRBJ2-7 gives the full variable domain: EAGVAQSPRYKIIEKRQSVAFWCNPISGHATLYWYQQILGQGPKLLIQFQNNGVVDDSQLPKDRFSAERLKGVDSTLKIQPAKLEDSAVYLCASSMDTPGQGAYEQYFGPGTRLTVT.